This T cell receptor (beta chain) was profiled in a study of CD8 T cells in ankylosing spondylitis. Whole-study findings and limits: Seemingly characteristic of ankylosing spondylitis blood was a TCR beta motif consisting of fewer than 10 highly homologous variants. It was reported that disease-linked clones were significantly enriched in matched ankylosing spondylitis synovial fluid. Clones that were linked to disease were CD8+ and were relatively rare in peripheral blood.

Germline lookup yields CDR1 LGHNA and CDR2 YSLEER. The CDR3 extends over 17 amino acids. Trimming cost V 4 bases and J 0 bases; bases outside gene matches: 5. As to this clonotype: Its target is not known.

MiXCR, applied by TCRdb to the 5' RACE reads, yields one record per CDR3 protein. Of approximately 250,000 distinct CDR3 sequences in the sample, 8.2% were seen once. The chain uses TRBV4-3 and TRBJ2-3, with TRBD2 matching over 12 bases. This TCR came from a female donor with ankylosing spondylitis or in good health (not recorded which). Sample: blood, either unsorted or a sorted T cell fraction (not recorded which). The CDR3 region is CASSRGLAGSSTDTQYF. In DNA, the CDR3 is TGCGCCAGCAGCCGGGGACTAGCGGGTAGTAGCACAGATACGCAGTATTTT.